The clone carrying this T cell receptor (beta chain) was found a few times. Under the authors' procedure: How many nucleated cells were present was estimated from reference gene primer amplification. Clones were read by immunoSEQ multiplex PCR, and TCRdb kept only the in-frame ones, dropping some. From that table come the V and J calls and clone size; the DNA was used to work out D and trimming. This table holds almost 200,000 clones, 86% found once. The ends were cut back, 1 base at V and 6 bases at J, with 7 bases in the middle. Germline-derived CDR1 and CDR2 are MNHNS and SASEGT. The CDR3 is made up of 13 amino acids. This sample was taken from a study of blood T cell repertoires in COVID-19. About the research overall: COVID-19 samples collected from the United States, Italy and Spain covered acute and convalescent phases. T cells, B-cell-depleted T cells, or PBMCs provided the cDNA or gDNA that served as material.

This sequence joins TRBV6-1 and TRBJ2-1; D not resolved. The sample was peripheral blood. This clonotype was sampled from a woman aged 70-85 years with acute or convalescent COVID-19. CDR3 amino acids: CASSEGPFNEQFF. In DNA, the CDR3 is TGTGCCAGCAGTGAAGGGCCCTTCAATGAGCAGTTCTTC.